The present T cell receptor beta chain was sequenced within a study of control samples from healthy donors and cancer patients (dated by TCRdb to 2018 to 2020). On this clone: Its specific antigen is unknown. No clone much larger than this one lies a single base away; base qualities are absent.

The library was generated by the immunoSEQ multiplex PCR assay. TCRdb took this table from immuneACCESS and kept in-frame rearrangements with V and J called. Such tables lack part of the clones; where checked against another copy, unresolved V genes explain under half of the gap, and the rest is unexplained. The sample table shows fewer than 90,000 clones, and around nine tenths are seen once. The ten largest make up 5% to 7% of the sample. The clonotype comes from a woman between 50 and 59 years old in good health. The sample taken for sequencing was blood.

CDR3 sequence: CASSGIPQNNEQFF. The nucleotides are TGTGCCAGCAGCGGAATTCCCCAGAACAATGAGCAGTTCTTC. Recombination connected TRBV3-1 (or the pseudogene TRBV3-2) to TRBJ2-1; no D gene can be assigned with confidence. Based on the germline V gene (reference sequence), the CDR1 and CDR2 sequences are LGHDT and YNNKEL. The CDR3 contains 14 residues, cysteine and phenylalanine counted. The only DNA kept is the CDR3, 42 bases in frame from the first base. V loses 5 bases, J loses 5 bases, and the germline ends lie 13 bases apart.